Described below is a single T cell receptor (beta chain) sequence and its context. This sample is part of a study of somatic mutations in cytotoxic T cells in rheumatoid arthritis. The ends lost 2 bases at V and 5 bases at J; junction bases unmatched: 8. CDR3 length: 15 residues. CDR1 and CDR2 from the germline V gene are MNHNS and SASEGT. Assay used: immunoSEQ multiplex PCR; TCRdb lists only in-frame clones, some missing. The sample comprises around 16,000 clones, roughly four fifths of which are singletons, and over 15% rests with the top ten. The sequence was collected from a woman between 45 and 60 years old with rheumatoid arthritis. Sequencing input: CD8+ T cells sorted from blood. J is TRBJ2-7 and V is TRBV6-1; 8 nucleotides match TRBD1. CDR3 region: CASSERGTGQHEQYF. CDR3 nucleotide sequence: TGTGCCAGCAGTGAAAGAGGGACAGGACAACACGAGCAGTACTTC.